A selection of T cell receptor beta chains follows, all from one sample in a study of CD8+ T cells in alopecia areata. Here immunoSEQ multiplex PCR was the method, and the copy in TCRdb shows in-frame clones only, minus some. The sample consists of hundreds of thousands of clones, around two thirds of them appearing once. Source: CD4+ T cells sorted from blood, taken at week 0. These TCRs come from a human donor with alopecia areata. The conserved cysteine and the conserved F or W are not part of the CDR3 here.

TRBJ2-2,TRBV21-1,ASSSWQGNNGDTGELF
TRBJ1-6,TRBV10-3,AISEDQRGNSPLH
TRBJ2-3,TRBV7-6,ASSQFSFSSTDTQY
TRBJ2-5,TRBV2,ASSETRGAETQY
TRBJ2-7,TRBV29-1,SVVSGGGDEQY
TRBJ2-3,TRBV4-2,ASSHDLPGQSASTDTQY
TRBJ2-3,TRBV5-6,ASSLPSGEVDTQY
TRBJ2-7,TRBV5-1,ASSLAGRPYEQY
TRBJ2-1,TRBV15,ATSRDHAGTGYDEQF
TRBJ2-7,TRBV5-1,ASSLWATGQGQSYEQY
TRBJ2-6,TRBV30,AWSSSGANVLT
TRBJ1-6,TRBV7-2,ASSSSGGNSPLH
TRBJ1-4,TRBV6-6,ASSYRQPNEKLF
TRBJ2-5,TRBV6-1,AADRSVTSRETQY
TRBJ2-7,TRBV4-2,ASSLTTSGGVTYEQY
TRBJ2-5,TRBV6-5,ASSTGVQETQY
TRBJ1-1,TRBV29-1,SVLKSGGYTEAF
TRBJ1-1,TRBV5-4,ASSRRPGQGPTEAF
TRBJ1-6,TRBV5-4,ASSLVTNSPLH
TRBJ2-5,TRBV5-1,ASSQGNRETQY
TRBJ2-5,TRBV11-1,ASSQDRGRETQY
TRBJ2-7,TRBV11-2,ASSPGRNSYEQY
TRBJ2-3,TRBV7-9,ASTVGGSTDTQY
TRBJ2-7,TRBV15,ATSRVVGRRAYEQY
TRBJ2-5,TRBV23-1,ARRQGQETQY
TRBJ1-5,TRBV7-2,ASSFRGQPQH
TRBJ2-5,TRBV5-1,ASSFDLYQETQY
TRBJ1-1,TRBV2,ASSETQRGEAF
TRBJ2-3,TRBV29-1,SAARRGTDTQY
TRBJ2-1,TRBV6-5,ASSYGQGGEQF
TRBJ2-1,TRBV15,ATSTSDRSYNEQF
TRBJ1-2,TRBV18,ASSPTPQGGHT
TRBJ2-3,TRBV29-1,SVAWGLDTQY